What follows are 16 T cell receptor beta chains derived from one specimen sequenced in a study of beta chain features in type 1 diabetes. Reverse transcription of all isolated RNA meant that expressed TCRB transcripts were sequenced. TCRdb's copy holds only in-frame clones and misses some; the assay was immunoSEQ multiplex PCR. The sample includes 850,000 to 900,000 clones, roughly 15% seen only once; the top ten take 0.023%. The material sequenced was naive CD4+ T cells from blood. The receptors were gathered from a woman between 18 and 30 years old in good health.

This clone was seen a few times. The gene calls are TRBV4-2 and TRBJ2-5; 8 bases are shared with TRBD2. Germline-derived CDR1 and CDR2 are LGHNA and YNFKEQ. V was clipped by 1 base and J by 1 base; unmatched bases: 8. CDR3 size: 17 residues. The CDR3 here is CASSQGWLAGLQETQYF. The CDR3 DNA reads as TGTGCCAGCAGCCAAGGGTGGTTAGCGGGACTCCAAGAGACCCAGTACTTC.

There are a few counts of this clone. In the same sample, other DNA sequences code for this CDR3. This sequence joins TRBV28 and TRBJ2-5, with 8 bases aligning to TRBD1. The CDR3 has 13 residues. Trimming removed 6 bases from V and 5 bases from J; junction bases left unmatched: 5. Germline V gives CDR1 MDHEN, CDR2 SYDVKM. For the CDR3, the DNA is TGTGCCAGCAGCTTGACAGGGGCCGAGACCCAGTACTTC. It is translated as CASSLTGAETQYF.

CDR3 in DNA: TGCGCCAGCAGGGAGACTAGCGGGAGCAGCAATGAGCAGTTCTTC. Its translation is CASRETSGSSNEQFF. V and J are TRBV10-2 and TRBJ2-1; 12 bases fit TRBD2. V shed 6 bases and J 6 bases; nucleotides not matched to a gene: 6. CDR1 WSHSY and CDR2 SAAADI come from the germline V gene. This CDR3 is built from 15 residues.

The chain combines TRBV6-1 with TRBJ1-1; D is unclear. Germline loops: CDR1 MNHNS, CDR2 SASEGT. This CDR3 is built from 13 residues. V lost 3 bases to trimming and J lost 4 bases, with 9 bases between them. CDR3 coding DNA: TGTGCCAGCAGTGAGATGACAATCACTGAAGCTTTCTTT. Translation: CASSEMTITEAFF.

A word on this clone: The sample holds other DNA sequences that translate to the same CDR3. The gene calls are TRBV7-9 and TRBJ1-2; D unresolved. There are 12 residues in the CDR3. The germline V and J ends were trimmed by 3 bases and 5 bases, with 7 bases remaining between them. Per germline, CDR1 SEHNR and CDR2 FQNEAQ (reference sequence). The CDR3 nucleotides are TGTGCCAGCAGCTTTGGGCAGTATGGCTACACCTTC. It translates to CASSFGQYGYTF.

CDR3 loop: CASSPAGGIGYEQFF. Written as DNA, the CDR3 is TGTGCCAGCAGCCCAGCGGGAGGCATAGGATATGAGCAGTTCTTC. The J gene is TRBJ2-1, the V gene TRBV5-4; 9 nucleotides line up with TRBD2. V shed 4 bases, J shed 8 bases, and the junction held 10 bases outside the gene matches. Germline CDR1 reads SGHNT; CDR2 reads YYREEE (reference sequence). The CDR3 covers 15 residues.

This CDR3 is CASSLDMAYGYTF. The CDR3, as DNA: TGTGCCAGCTCACTCGACATGGCCTATGGCTACACCTTC. The chain employs TRBV18 and TRBJ1-2, with no clear D. Germline CDR1 is KGHSH and CDR2 is LQKENI. The CDR3 has 13 amino acids. Trimming pared 4 bases from V and 4 bases from J, leaving 10 bases between. Supplemented by reference TRBV18 and TRBJ1-2, the full variable domain reads NAGVMQNPRHLVRRRGQEARLRCSPMKGHSHVYWYRQLPEEGLKFMVYLQKENIIDESGMPKERFSAEFPKEGPSILRIQQVVRGDSAAYFCASSLDMAYGYTFGSGTRLTVV.

This clone was seen more than once but under ten times. This same CDR3 is encoded by further DNA sequences in the sample. The genes are TRBV20-1 and TRBJ2-3, with D possibly matching TRBD2 (5 bases). With 5 bases removed from V and 6 bases from J, the gap between germline ends came to 9 bases. Looked up from germline, CDR1 is DFQATT and CDR2 is SNEGSKA (reference sequence). The CDR3 is 11 residues long. CDR3 region: CSASRADTQYF. The CDR3 DNA reads as TGCAGTGCTTCGCGGGCGGATACGCAGTATTTT.

This clone turned up a few times. The V call is TRBV5-1, the J call TRBJ2-5; 9 bases agree with TRBD2. From germline, CDR1 is SGHRS and CDR2 YFSETQ. With V trimmed by 1 base and J by 4 bases, 8 bases remained unmatched. This CDR3 comprises 16 residues. The chain's CDR3 is CASSLLASGAAETQYF. The CDR3 coding sequence is TGCGCCAGCAGCTTGCTCGCTAGCGGGGCGGCAGAGACCCAGTACTTC.

This clone showed up just a few times. The chain combines TRBV18 with TRBJ2-7, with TRBD2 matching 7 bases. The J segment lost 0 bases and the V segment lost 6 bases, leaving 5 bases of the junction unmatched. The CDR3 sequence is 14 residues long. The germline CDR1 and CDR2 sequences are KGHSH and LQKENI. In DNA form, the CDR3 reads TGTGCCAGCTCCCAGGGAGGGGACTCCTACGAGCAGTACTTC. Amino acids: CASSQGGDSYEQYF.

This chain uses TRBV6-1 with TRBJ2-1; D is perhaps TRBD1 or TRBD2 (5 bases each). Trimming cost V 2 bases and J 9 bases, with 14 bases left between them. CDR3 length: 14 amino acids. CDR1 and CDR2 (germline): MNHNS, SASEGT. The CDR3 sequence is CASSERIGDGEQFF. The CDR3 DNA is TGTGCCAGCAGTGAACGTATAGGGGACGGTGAGCAGTTCTTC.

The genes are TRBV11-2 and TRBJ2-1; 8 positions agree with TRBD2. Losses at the gene ends were 2 bases for V and 5 bases for J; bases not matched to a gene: 11. This CDR3 spans 17 amino acids. The germline V gene has CDR1 SGHAT and CDR2 FQNNGV. Here the CDR3 reads CASSLRGREDLHNEQFF. The CDR3 DNA reads as TGTGCCAGCAGCTTACGCGGGCGGGAGGACCTACACAATGAGCAGTTCTTC.

V gene TRBV5-1 combines with J gene TRBJ2-1; no reliable D call. Germline lookup yields CDR1 SGHRS and CDR2 YFSETQ. The ends were cut back, 4 bases at V and 8 bases at J, with 16 bases in the middle. The CDR3 is made up of 14 amino acids. CDR3 nucleotides: TGCGCCAGCAGCCCTAGACCTCGTGAGGATGAGCAGTTCTTC. Protein: CASSPRPREDEQFF.

This clone was counted once. The genes are TRBV7-2 and TRBJ1-5, with unresolved D. The V gene lost 6 bases and the J gene lost 5 bases, with 11 bases spanning the gap. Per the germline V gene, CDR1 is SGHTA and CDR2 is FQGNSA. The CDR3 is made up of 13 amino acids. The CDR3 DNA sequence: TGTGCCAGCAGTCGAAAGCCCGATCAGCCCCAGCATTTT. Its protein is CASSRKPDQPQHF. Complete variable domain (other parts from reference TRBV7-2 and TRBJ1-5): GAGVSQSPSNKVTEKGKDVELRCDPISGHTALYWYRQSLGQGLEFLIYFQGNSAPDKSGLPSDRFSAERTGGSVSTLTIQRTQQEDSAVYLCASSRKPDQPQHFGDGTRLSIL.

With regard to this clone: Other DNA sequences in the same sample also yield this CDR3. This sequence joins TRBV28 and TRBJ2-7, with TRBD2 matching 7 bases. This CDR3 is built from 14 residues. Trimming at V came to 3 bases and at J to 0 bases, leaving 2 bases not matched to a gene. Germline values: CDR1 MDHEN, CDR2 SYDVKM. The CDR3 nucleotides are TGTGCCAGCAGTTTGGGAGGGTCCTCCTACGAGCAGTACTTC. Translation: CASSLGGSSYEQYF.

This clone was found a few times. This chain's CDR3 is CASSAGQGEGEQYF. In nucleotides, the CDR3 is TGTGCCAGCAGTGCGGGACAGGGCGAGGGGGAGCAGTACTTC. This chain connects TRBV25-1 to TRBJ2-5; 9 nucleotides line up with TRBD1. Germline CDR1 and CDR2: MGHDK and SYGVNS. The CDR3 has 14 amino acids. V trimming: 4 bases; J trimming: 11 bases; junction bases outside the gene matches: 11.